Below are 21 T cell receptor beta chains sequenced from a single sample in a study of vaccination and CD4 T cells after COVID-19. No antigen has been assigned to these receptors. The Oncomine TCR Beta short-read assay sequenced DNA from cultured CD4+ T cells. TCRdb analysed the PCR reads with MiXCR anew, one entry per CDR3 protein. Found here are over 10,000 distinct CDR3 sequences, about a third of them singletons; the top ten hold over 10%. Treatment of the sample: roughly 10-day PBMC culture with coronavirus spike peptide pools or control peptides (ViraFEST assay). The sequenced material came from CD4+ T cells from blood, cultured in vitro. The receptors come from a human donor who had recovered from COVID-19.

The DNA for the CDR3 is TGTGCCAGCAGCAATCCGGGCCCTCGACGACGAAACACCATATATTTT. It codes for CASSNPGPRRRNTIYF. V is TRBV7-2 and J is TRBJ1-3, with D unclear. There are 16 residues in the CDR3. The V gene lost 5 bases and the J gene lost 5 bases, with 19 bases spanning the gap. CDR1 SGHTA and CDR2 FQGNSA come from the germline V gene.

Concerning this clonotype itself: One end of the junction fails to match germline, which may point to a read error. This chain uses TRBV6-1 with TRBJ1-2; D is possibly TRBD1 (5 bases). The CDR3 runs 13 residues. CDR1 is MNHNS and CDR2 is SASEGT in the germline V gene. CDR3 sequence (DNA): TGTGCCAACAGAAACAGGCAGGACTATGGCTACGCCTTC. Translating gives CANRNRQDYGYAF.

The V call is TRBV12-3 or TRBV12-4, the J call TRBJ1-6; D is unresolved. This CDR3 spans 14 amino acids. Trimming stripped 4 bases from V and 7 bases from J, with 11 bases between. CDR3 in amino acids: CASSSSHKNSPLHF. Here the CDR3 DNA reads TGTGCCAGCAGTTCCTCACATAAAAATTCACCCCTCCACTTT.

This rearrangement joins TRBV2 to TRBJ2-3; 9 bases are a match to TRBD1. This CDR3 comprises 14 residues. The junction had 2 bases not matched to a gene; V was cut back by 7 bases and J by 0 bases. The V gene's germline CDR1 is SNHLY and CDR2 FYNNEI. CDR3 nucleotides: TGTGCCAGCAAACAGGGGGCGAGCACAGATACGCAGTATTTT. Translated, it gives CASKQGASTDTQYF. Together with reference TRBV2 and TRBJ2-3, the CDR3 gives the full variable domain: EPEVTQTPSHQVTQMGQEVILRCVPISNHLYFYWYRQILGQKVEFLVSFYNNEISEKSEIFDDQFSVERPDGSNFTLKIRSTKLEDSAMYFCASKQGASTDTQYFGPGTRLTVL.

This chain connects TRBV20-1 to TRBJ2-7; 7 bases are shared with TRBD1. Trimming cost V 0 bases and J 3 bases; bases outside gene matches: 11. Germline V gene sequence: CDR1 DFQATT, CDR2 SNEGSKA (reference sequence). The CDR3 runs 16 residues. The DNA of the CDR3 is TGCAGTGCTAGAGAGGCCACTCCGGGACAGTACTACGAGCAGTACTTC. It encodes CSAREATPGQYYEQYF.

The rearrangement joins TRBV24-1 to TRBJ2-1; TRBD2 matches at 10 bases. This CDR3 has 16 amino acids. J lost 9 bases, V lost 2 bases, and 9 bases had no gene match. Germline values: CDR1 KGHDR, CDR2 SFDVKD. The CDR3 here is CATSDSTSGDHSEQFF. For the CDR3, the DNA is TGTGCCACCAGTGATTCCACTAGCGGGGACCACAGTGAGCAGTTCTTC.

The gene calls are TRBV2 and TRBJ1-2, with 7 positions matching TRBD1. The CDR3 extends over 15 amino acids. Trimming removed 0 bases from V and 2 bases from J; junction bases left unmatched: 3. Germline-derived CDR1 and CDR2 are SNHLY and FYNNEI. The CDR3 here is CASSEAEGQNYGYTF. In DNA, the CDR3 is TGTGCCAGCAGTGAAGCGGAGGGACAGAACTATGGCTACACCTTC. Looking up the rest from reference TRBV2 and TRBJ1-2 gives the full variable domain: EPEVTQTPSHQVTQMGQEVILRCVPISNHLYFYWYRQILGQKVEFLVSFYNNEISEKSEIFDDQFSVERPDGSNFTLKIRSTKLEDSAMYFCASSEAEGQNYGYTFGSGTRLTVV.

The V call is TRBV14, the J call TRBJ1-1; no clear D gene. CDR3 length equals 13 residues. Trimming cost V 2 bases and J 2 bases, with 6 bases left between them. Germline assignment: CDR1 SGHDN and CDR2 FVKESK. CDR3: CASSQSVNTEAFF. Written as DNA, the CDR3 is TGTGCCAGCAGCCAATCCGTCAACACTGAAGCTTTCTTT.

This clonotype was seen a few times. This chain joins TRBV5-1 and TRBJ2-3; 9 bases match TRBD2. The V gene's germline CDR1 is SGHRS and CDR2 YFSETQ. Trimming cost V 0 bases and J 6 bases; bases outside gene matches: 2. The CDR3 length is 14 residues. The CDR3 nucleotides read TGCGCCAGCAGCTTGGTAGCGGGAGAGGATACGCAGTATTTT. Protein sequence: CASSLVAGEDTQYF.

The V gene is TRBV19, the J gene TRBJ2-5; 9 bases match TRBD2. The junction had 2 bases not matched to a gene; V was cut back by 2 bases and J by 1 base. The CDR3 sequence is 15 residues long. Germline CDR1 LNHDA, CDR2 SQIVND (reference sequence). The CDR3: CASSITTSGQETQYF. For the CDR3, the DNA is TGTGCCAGTAGTATAACGACTAGCGGCCAAGAGACCCAGTACTTC.

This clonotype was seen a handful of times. The CDR3 is CASREGNTEAFF. The CDR3 DNA sequence: TGTGCCAGCAGAGAAGGCAACACTGAAGCTTTCTTT. This chain uses TRBV27 with TRBJ1-1; D unclear. The germline CDR1 and CDR2 sequences are MNHEY and SMNVEV (reference sequence). Trimming stripped 6 bases from V and 2 bases from J, with 7 bases between. This CDR3 is built from 12 residues.

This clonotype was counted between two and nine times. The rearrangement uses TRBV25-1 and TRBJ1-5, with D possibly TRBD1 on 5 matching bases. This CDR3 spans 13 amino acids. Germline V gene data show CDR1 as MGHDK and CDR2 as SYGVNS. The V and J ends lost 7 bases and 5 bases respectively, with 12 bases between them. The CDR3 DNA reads TGTGCCAGCACCCAGGGAACGGATCAGCCCCAGCATTTT. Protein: CASTQGTDQPQHF.

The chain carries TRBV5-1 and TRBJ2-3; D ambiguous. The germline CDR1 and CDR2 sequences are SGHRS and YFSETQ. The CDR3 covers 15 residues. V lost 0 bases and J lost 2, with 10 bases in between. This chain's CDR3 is CASSLEGITTDTQYF. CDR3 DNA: TGCGCCAGCAGCTTGGAGGGAATTACCACAGATACGCAGTATTTT.

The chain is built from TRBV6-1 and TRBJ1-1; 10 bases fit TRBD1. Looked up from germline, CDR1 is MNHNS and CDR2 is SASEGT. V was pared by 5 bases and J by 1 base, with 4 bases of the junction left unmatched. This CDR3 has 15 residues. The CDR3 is CASSRQGARNTEAFF. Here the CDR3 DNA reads TGTGCCAGCAGTCGACAGGGGGCAAGGAACACTGAAGCTTTCTTT.

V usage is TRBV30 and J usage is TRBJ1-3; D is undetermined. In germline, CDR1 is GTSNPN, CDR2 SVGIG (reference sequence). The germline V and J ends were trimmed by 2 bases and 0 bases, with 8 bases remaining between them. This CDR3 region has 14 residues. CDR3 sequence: CAWSPLISGNTIYF. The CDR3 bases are TGTGCCTGGAGTCCCCTTATCTCTGGAAACACCATATATTTT. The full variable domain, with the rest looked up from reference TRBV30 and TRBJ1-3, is SQTIHQWPATLVQPVGSPLSLECTVEGTSNPNLYWYRQAAGRGLQLLFYSVGIGQISSEVPQNLSASRPQDRQFILSSKKLLLSDSGFYLCAWSPLISGNTIYFGEGSWLTVV.

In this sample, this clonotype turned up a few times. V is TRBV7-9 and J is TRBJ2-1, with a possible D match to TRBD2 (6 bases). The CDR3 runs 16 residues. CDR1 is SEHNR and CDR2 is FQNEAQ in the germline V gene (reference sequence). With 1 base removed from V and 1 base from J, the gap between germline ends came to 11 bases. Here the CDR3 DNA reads TGTGCCAGCAGCTTAGTCGGCGGGGTGTCCTACAATGAGCAGTTCTTC. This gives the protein CASSLVGGVSYNEQFF. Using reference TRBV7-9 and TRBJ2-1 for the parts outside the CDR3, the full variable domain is DTGVSQNPRHKITKRGQNVTFRCDPISEHNRLYWYRQTLGQGPEFLTYFQNEAQLEKSRLLSDRFSAERPKGSFSTLEIQRTEQGDSAMYLCASSLVGGVSYNEQFFGPGTRLTVL.

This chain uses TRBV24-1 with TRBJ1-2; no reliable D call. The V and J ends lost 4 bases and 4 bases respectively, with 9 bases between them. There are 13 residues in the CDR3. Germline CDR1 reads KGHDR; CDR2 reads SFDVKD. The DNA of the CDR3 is TGTGCCACCAGTGAATCGGGGAGCTATGGCTACACCTTC. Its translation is CATSESGSYGYTF.

CDR3 sequence: CSARDPRQPRKAFF. The CDR3 region has the DNA TGCAGTGCTAGAGATCCCAGGCAGCCCCGTAAAGCTTTCTTT. The V and J genes are TRBV20-1 and TRBJ1-1; D is unresolved. Germline-derived CDR1 and CDR2 are DFQATT and SNEGSKA (reference sequence). Trimming took off 0 bases at V and 9 bases at J, with 17 bases between the two ends. This CDR3 is built from 14 residues.

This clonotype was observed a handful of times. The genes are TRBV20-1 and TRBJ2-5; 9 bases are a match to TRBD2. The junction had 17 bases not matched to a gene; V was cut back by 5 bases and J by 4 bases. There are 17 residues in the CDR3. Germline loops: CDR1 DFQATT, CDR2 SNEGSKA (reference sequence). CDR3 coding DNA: TGCAGTGCTGCTAAGGAGGATAGCGGGAGTCCTCGAGAGACCCAGTACTTC. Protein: CSAAKEDSGSPRETQYF.

The CDR3 protein is CASSLGGSQPQHF. CDR3 nucleotides: TGTGCCAGCAGCTTAGGGGGAAGTCAGCCCCAGCATTTT. The chain uses TRBV7-8 and TRBJ1-5; unclear D gene. The germline V gene encodes CDR1 SGHVS and CDR2 FQNEAQ. This CDR3 spans 13 amino acids. The ends were cut back, 1 base at V and 6 bases at J, with 7 bases in the middle.

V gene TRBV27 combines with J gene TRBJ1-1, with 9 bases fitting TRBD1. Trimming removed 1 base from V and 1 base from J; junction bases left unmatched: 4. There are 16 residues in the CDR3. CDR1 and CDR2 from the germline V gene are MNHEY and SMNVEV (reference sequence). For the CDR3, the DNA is TGTGCCAGCAGTTTATTAGGGACAGGGAAGAACACTGAAGCTTTCTTT. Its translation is CASSLLGTGKNTEAFF.